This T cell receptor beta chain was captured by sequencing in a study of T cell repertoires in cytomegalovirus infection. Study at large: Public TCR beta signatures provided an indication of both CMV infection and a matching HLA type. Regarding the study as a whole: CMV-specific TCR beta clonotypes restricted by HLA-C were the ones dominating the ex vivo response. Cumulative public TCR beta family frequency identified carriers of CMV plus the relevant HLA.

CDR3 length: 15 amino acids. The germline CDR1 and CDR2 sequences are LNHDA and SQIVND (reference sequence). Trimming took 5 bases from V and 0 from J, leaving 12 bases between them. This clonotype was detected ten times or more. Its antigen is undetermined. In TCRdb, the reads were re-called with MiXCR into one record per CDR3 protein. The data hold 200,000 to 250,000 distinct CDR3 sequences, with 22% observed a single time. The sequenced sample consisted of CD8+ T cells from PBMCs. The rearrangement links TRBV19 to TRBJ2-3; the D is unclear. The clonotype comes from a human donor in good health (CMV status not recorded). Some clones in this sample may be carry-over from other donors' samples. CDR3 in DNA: TGTGCCAGTAGTCCTGACACCTCTAGCACAGATACGCAGTATTTT. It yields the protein CASSPDTSSTDTQYF.